This TCR beta chain was captured by sequencing in a study of T cells expressing NK-cell markers. About the research overall: Sorted T-cell subsets CD3+CD56+NKG2C+, CD3+CD56+NKG2C- and CD3+CD56-NKG2C+ were TCR beta-sequenced. Most of the eight sequenced donors tested HCMV-seropositive; one tested seronegative.

Study results and limitations: HCMV specificity of the expanded NKG2C+ T cell clones stayed unclear.

To note about this clonotype: Its specificity is unknown.

Generation of TCR beta cDNA was performed by 5'RACE template switching incorporating UMIs. From its re-call of the 5' RACE reads, TCRdb lists each CDR3 protein once, without DNA. This table lists about 450,000 distinct CDR3 sequences. This CDR3 contains 13 residues. Germline CDR1 SGHRS, CDR2 YFSETQ. Sequencing was done on a sample of blood T cells: a sorted CD56 or NKG2C T cell subset, CD4+ or CD8+ T cells, or bulk PBMC T cells (not recorded which). This TCR was sampled from a woman aged 18 to 69 in good health. The chain is built from TRBV5-1 and TRBJ2-7; TCRdb selects TRBD1, and the lack of DNA leaves this call unchecked. The CDR3 sequence is CASRDRGSGEQYF.